This T cell receptor (beta chain) was sequenced during a study of beta chain features in type 1 diabetes. The CDR3 is 17 residues long. Trimming took 2 bases from V and 7 from J; bases not matched to a gene: 11. CDR1 and CDR2 from the germline V gene are LGHNA and YSLEER. As regards this clone: What it binds is not known.

TCRB transcripts that were expressed got sequenced, as all of the isolated RNA had been reverse transcribed. Samples of naive, central memory and regulatory T cells yielded a mean of about 3.5 million reads. Repertoires were generated with immunoSEQ multiplex PCR, while TCRdb's copy carries only in-frame clones and drops some. In the table there are about 330,000 clones, approximately 11% of which are singletons. Study outcomes and limitations: The VDJ junctions of type 1 diabetes patients carried fewer insertions and more deletions.

The receptor comes from a young woman in good health. The sample comprised naive CD4+ T cells from blood. The rearrangement links TRBV4-3 to TRBJ2-1, with TRBD2 matching 10 bases. Written as DNA, the CDR3 is TGCGCCAGCAGCCAACGGCCCCTAGCGGGAGATCCTAATGAGCAGTTCTTC. Protein: CASSQRPLAGDPNEQFF.